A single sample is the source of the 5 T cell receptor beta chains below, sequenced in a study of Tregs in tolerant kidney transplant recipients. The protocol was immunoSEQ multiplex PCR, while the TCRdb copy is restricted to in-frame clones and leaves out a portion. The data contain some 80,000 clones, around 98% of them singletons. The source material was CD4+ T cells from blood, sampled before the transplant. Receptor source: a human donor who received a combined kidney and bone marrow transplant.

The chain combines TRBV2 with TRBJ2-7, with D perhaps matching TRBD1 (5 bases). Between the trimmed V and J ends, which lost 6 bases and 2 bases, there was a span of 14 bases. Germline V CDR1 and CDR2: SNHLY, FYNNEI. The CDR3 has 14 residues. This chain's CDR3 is CASSQGVAPYEQYF. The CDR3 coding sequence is TGTGCCAGCAGCCAAGGGGTAGCCCCCTACGAGCAGTACTTC.

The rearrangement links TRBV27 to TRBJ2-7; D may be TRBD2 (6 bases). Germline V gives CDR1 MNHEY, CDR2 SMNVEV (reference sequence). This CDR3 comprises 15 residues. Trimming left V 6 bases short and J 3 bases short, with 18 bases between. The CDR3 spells CASSPSGTGYYEQYF. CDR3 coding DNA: TGTGCCAGCAGCCCCTCGGGGACTGGTTACTACGAGCAGTACTTC.

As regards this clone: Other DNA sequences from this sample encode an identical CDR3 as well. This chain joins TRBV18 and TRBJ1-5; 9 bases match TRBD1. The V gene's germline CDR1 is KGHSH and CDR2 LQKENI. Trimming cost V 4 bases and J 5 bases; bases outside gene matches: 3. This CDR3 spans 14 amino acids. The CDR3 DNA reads TGTGCCAGCTCACAACAGGGGGCCGATCAGCCCCAGCATTTT. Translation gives CASSQQGADQPQHF.

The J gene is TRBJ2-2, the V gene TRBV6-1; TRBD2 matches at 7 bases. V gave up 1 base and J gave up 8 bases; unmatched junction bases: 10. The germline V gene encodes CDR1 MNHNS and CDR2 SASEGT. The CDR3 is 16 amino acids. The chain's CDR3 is CASSEVGGRGRGELFF. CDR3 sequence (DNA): TGTGCCAGCAGTGAAGTCGGGGGGAGGGGAAGAGGGGAGCTGTTTTTT.

The DNA of the CDR3 is TGTGCCAGCAGCCTGTCCGGGACTAGCGGGACTCCCTACGAGCAGTACTTC. Translated: CASSLSGTSGTPYEQYF. This chain links TRBV7-3 with TRBJ2-7, with 13 positions matching TRBD2. Germline V gene sequence: CDR1 SGHTA, CDR2 FQGTGA. The CDR3 has 17 amino acids. V lost 5 bases and J lost 2; bases outside the gene matches: 9.